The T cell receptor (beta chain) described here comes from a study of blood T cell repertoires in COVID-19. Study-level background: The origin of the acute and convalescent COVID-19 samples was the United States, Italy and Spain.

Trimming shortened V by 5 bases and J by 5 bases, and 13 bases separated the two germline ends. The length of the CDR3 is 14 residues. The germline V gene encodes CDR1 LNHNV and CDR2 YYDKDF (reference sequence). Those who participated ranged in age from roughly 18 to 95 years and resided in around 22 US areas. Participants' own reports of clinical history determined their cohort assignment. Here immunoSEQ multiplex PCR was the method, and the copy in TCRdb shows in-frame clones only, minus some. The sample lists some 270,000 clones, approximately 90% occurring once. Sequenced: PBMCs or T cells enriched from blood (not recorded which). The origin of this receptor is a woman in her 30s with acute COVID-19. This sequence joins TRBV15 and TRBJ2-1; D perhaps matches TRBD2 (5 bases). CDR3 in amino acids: CATSLRNGNNEQFF. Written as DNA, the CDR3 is TGTGCCACCAGCCTCCGAAACGGGAACAATGAGCAGTTCTTC.